This T cell receptor (beta chain) was sequenced in a study of blood T cell repertoires in COVID-19. Looking at the study overall: Acute and convalescent COVID-19 samples came from the United States, Italy and Spain.

Source study methods: Reference gene primers were amplified, and this amplification served to estimate nucleated cell counts. Repertoires were generated with immunoSEQ multiplex PCR, while TCRdb's copy carries only in-frame clones and drops some. The V and J calls and the clone size are those of that table, but D and trimming were determined from the DNA. This sample has approximately 280,000 clones, with 89% found just once. CDR1 is SGHAT, CDR2 FQDESV, per germline (reference sequence). The CDR3 loop spans 13 amino acids. Trimming stripped 3 bases from V and 3 bases from J, with 8 bases between. Source material: peripheral blood. The clonotype was recovered from a woman aged 55-69 years with acute or convalescent COVID-19. The rearrangement links TRBV11-1 to TRBJ2-5, with D uncertain. CDR3 sequence: CASSFGGKETQYF. The DNA for the CDR3 is TGTGCCAGCAGCTTTGGCGGAAAAGAGACCCAGTACTTC.